The rows below give T cell receptor beta chains drawn from one sample of a study of blood T cell repertoires in COVID-19. This table comes from immunoSEQ multiplex PCR, and its TCRdb copy is limited to in-frame clones, with some not included. Of around 70,000 clones listed, roughly 88% are singletons. Input material: peripheral blood. Receptors originate from an elderly woman with active or convalescent COVID-19. CDR3s include the opening cysteine and the closing phenylalanine or tryptophan. D genes are given only for firm matches. Some rows have no size entry. The others give once, few or many, or a class for an expanded clone.

>TRBD2|NA|TRBJ2-2|TRBV5-1
CASSLGDYGAGELFF
TGCGCCAGCAGCTTGGGGGACTATGGGGCGGGGGAGCTGTTTTTT
>NA|NA|TRBJ2-3|TRBV6-2/TRBV6-3
CASSPNGAADTQYF
TGTGCCAGCAGTCCAAATGGAGCGGCAGATACGCAGTATTTT
>NA|NA|TRBJ1-2|TRBV7-2
CASSWNLDYGYTF
TGTGCCAGCAGCTGGAACCTAGACTATGGCTACACCTTC
>TRBD1|NA|TRBJ1-6|TRBV10-3
CAIRDRVDSPLHF
TGTGCCATCAGAGACAGGGTTGATTCACCCCTCCACTTT
>NA|once|TRBJ2-6|TRBV19
CASTVAGANVLTF
TGTGCCAGTACAGTGGCTGGGGCCAACGTCCTGACTTTC
>TRBD1|NA|TRBJ1-2|TRBV4-1
CASSQGSGGWYGYTF
TGCGCCAGCAGCCAAGGGTCAGGGGGCTGGTATGGCTACACCTTC
>NA|NA|TRBJ1-3|TRBV15
CATSSGVGNTIYF
TGTGCCACCAGTTCAGGGGTTGGAAACACCATATATTTT
>TRBD1|NA|TRBJ1-1|TRBV28
CASSSGQGNTEAFF
TGTGCCAGCAGTTCCGGACAGGGAAACACTGAAGCTTTCTTT
>TRBD2|NA|TRBJ2-5|TRBV19
CATESPAGNQETQYF
TGTGCCACCGAAAGTCCAGCGGGGAACCAAGAGACCCAGTACTTC
>TRBD1|NA|TRBJ1-5|TRBV7-2
CASSSDRQVQPQHF
TGTGCCAGCAGCTCGGACAGGCAGGTACAGCCCCAGCATTTT
>TRBD1|once|TRBJ1-2|TRBV28
CASSPGQSFGYTF
TGTGCCAGCAGTCCGGGACAGAGCTTCGGCTACACCTTC
>TRBD2|NA|TRBJ2-1|TRBV4-1
CASLAGGTNNEQFF
TGCGCCAGCCTAGCGGGGGGGACCAACAATGAGCAGTTCTTC
>NA|few|TRBJ1-1|TRBV6-5
CASTTGSTEAFF
TGTGCCAGCACTACAGGGTCCACTGAAGCTTTCTTT
>NA|NA|TRBJ1-5|TRBV5-1
CASSLDGNGGNQPQHF
TGCGCCAGCAGCTTGGACGGGAATGGGGGCAATCAGCCCCAGCATTTT
>NA|NA|TRBJ1-6|TRBV5-1
CASSLGHGESPLHF
TGCGCCAGCAGCTTGGGACATGGCGAATCACCCCTCCACTTT
>TRBD1|once|TRBJ1-1|TRBV5-4
CASSWQGANTEAFF
TGTGCCAGCAGCTGGCAGGGGGCGAACACTGAAGCTTTCTTT
>NA|NA|TRBJ1-2|TRBV7-9
CASSSDTPDRVYGYTF
TGTGCCAGCAGCTCCGATACCCCAGACAGAGTCTATGGCTACACCTTC
>TRBD2|NA|TRBJ2-5|TRBV19
CASSSWTGRGETQYF
TGTGCCAGTAGTTCCTGGACGGGGAGGGGAGAGACCCAGTACTTC
>NA|NA|TRBJ1-2|TRBV5-1
CASSFQGDGGYTF
TGCGCCAGCAGCTTTCAAGGGGATGGCGGCTACACCTTC
>NA|NA|TRBJ1-6|TRBV5-4
CASSLGQGGSPLHF
TGTGCCAGCAGCTTGGGTCAGGGTGGGTCACCCCTCCACTTT
>NA|NA|TRBJ2-2|TRBV19
CASSIPKLGVNTGELFF
TGTGCCAGTAGTATCCCCAAACTCGGGGTCAACACCGGGGAGCTGTTTTTT
>NA|few|TRBJ1-1|TRBV6-5
CASSIRRVNTEAFF
TGTGCCAGCAGTATCCGCAGGGTGAACACTGAAGCTTTCTTT
>TRBD1|NA|TRBJ2-5|TRBV9
CASSSGQGAWETQYF
TGTGCCAGCAGCTCGGGACAGGGGGCATGGGAGACCCAGTACTTC
>NA|NA|TRBJ2-7|TRBV9
CASSVAPVTYEQYF
TGTGCCAGCAGCGTAGCCCCCGTGACATACGAGCAGTACTTC
>TRBD1|few|TRBJ1-1|TRBV7-2
CASSPQTGAYTEAFF
TGTGCCAGCAGCCCCCAGACAGGGGCGTACACTGAAGCTTTCTTT